These T cell receptor beta chains were read from a single sample in a study of T cell responses to AZD1222 COVID-19 vaccine. Clones were sequenced by immunoSEQ multiplex PCR, and TCRdb holds only the in-frame ones, with some missing. The sample has about 120,000 clones; about 89% are singletons. Material: peripheral blood, obtained on day 0 of AZD1222 vaccination. Receptors were obtained from an adult in good health. CDR3s leave out the opening cysteine and the closing phenylalanine or tryptophan.

14	TRBV7-9	TRBJ2-3	ASSTVGRELADTQY
13	TRBV5-4	TRBJ1-4	ASSVGQGGNEKLF
13	TRBV7-2	TRBJ2-1	ASSLEERGDNEQF
9	TRBV6-5	TRBJ1-2	ASMGVYGYT
14	TRBV3-1/TRBV3-2	TRBJ2-7	ASSQDVPGQAREQY
13	TRBV6-5	TRBJ1-1	ASSYGGGQNTEAF
12	TRBV11-1	TRBJ1-2	ASSLDPGDYGYT
13	TRBV7-2	TRBJ2-6	ASSLGGTGANVLT
14	TRBV7-6	TRBJ2-7	ASSPGGGAPSYEQY
11	TRBV10-3	TRBJ2-1	AISDPRYNEQF
13	TRBV6-5	TRBJ1-6	ASSFFQGAGSPLH
13	TRBV30	TRBJ1-3	AWSVSGFSGNTIY
13	TRBV6-4	TRBJ1-4	ASSGRQGAFEKLF
15	TRBV11-2	TRBJ1-1	ASSLGRGRDWNTEAF
12	TRBV5-4	TRBJ2-1	ASSLSFRDNEQF
9	TRBV5-6	TRBJ2-7	ASSLGHEQY
12	TRBV6-5	TRBJ2-5	ASSYSGTQETQY
14	TRBV4-1	TRBJ2-5	ASSQDLTRGQETQY